The 20 T cell receptor beta chains in this list originate from one sample, sequenced in a study of shared clonotypes between healthy human individuals. Here immunoSEQ multiplex PCR was the method, and the copy in TCRdb shows in-frame clones only, minus some. The data show approximately 460,000 clones, about 74% seen once. Sequences were obtained from PBMCs. The receptors here all came from a woman between 40 and 55 years old in good health. Some clones in this sample may be carry-over from other donors' samples.

The J gene is TRBJ2-7, the V gene TRBV28, with D maybe TRBD1 (6 bases). Germline CDR1 reads MDHEN; CDR2 reads SYDVKM. This CDR3 has 16 residues. The V end lost 3 bases, the J end lost 3 bases, and 18 bases lay between the germline ends. The CDR3 loop reads CASSFGGADSYYEQYF. The CDR3 DNA is TGTGCCAGCAGTTTTGGCGGTGCGGACAGCTACTACGAGCAGTACTTC.

The CDR3 DNA sequence: TGTGCCAGCAGCTTAGCGGGCCCAAACAGGGACGTAGCTTTCTTT. It encodes CASSLAGPNRDVAFF. J is TRBJ1-1 and V is TRBV7-3; D perhaps matches TRBD1 (6 bases). The CDR3 is made up of 15 amino acids. Between the trimmed V and J ends, which lost 2 bases and 10 bases, there was a span of 20 bases. The germline CDR1 and CDR2 sequences are SGHTA and FQGTGA.

The chain joins TRBV29-1 to TRBJ2-7; no clear D gene. This CDR3 is 11 amino acids long. Trimming removed 7 bases from V and 9 bases from J, with 16 bases in between. CDR1 SQVTM and CDR2 ANQGSEA come from the germline V gene. CDR3 DNA sequence: TGCAGCGGGAGAGACCCAAACGGGCAGTACTTC. It specifies CSGRDPNGQYF.

This clone was found once. The CDR3 sequence is CASSLNGQFTHGYTF. In nucleotides, the CDR3 is TGTGCCAGCAGTTTAAACGGGCAATTTACCCATGGCTACACCTTC. The V call is TRBV27, the J call TRBJ1-2; D gene unclear. V was shortened by 2 bases and J by 6 bases, with 16 bases between the two germline ends. Germline assignment: CDR1 MNHEY and CDR2 SMNVEV (reference sequence). This CDR3 contains 15 residues.

The chain uses TRBV10-1 and TRBJ2-3; 10 bases are a match to TRBD1. The germline V gene encodes CDR1 WNHNN and CDR2 SYGVQD (reference sequence). The CDR3 is made up of 15 amino acids. V gave up 0 bases and J gave up 6 bases; unmatched junction bases: 3. The CDR3 region has the DNA TGCGCCAGCAGTGAGTCGGGACAGGGGACGGATACGCAGTATTTT. Translating it yields CASSESGQGTDTQYF.

This chain links TRBV2 with TRBJ1-1, with 9 nucleotides matching TRBD1. Losses at the gene ends were 4 bases for V and 8 bases for J; bases not matched to a gene: 8. The CDR3 is 14 amino acids. Germline V CDR1 and CDR2: SNHLY, FYNNEI. CDR3 residues: CASSGGQGDQEAFF. DNA of the CDR3: TGTGCCAGCAGTGGGGGACAGGGAGATCAAGAAGCTTTCTTT.

The genes are TRBV7-9 and TRBJ2-5, with TRBD2 identical over 7 bases. Per germline, CDR1 SEHNR and CDR2 FQNEAQ (reference sequence). Trimming at V came to 4 bases and at J to 5 bases, leaving 13 bases not matched to a gene. This CDR3 has 16 amino acids. The CDR3 region is CASSYPTGGGGETQYF. Here the CDR3 DNA reads TGTGCCAGCAGCTATCCCACCGGCGGGGGTGGGGAGACCCAGTACTTC.

This chain uses TRBV6-6 with TRBJ1-3; 9 nucleotides agree with TRBD1. Germline V gives CDR1 MNHNY, CDR2 SVGAGI (reference sequence). After removal of 6 bases from V and 4 bases from J, the junction contained 7 bases not matched to a gene. CDR3 length: 15 residues. The CDR3 nucleotides are TGTGCCAGCAGCAGGGACAGGGTTGGGGGAAACACCATATATTTT. Translating it yields CASSRDRVGGNTIYF.

V is TRBV7-3 and J is TRBJ2-5; D gene ambiguous. Trimming shortened V by 3 bases and J by 2 bases, and 7 bases separated the two germline ends. The CDR3 runs to 13 residues. The V gene's germline CDR1 is SGHTA and CDR2 FQGTGA. CDR3 in amino acids: CASSFGSQETQYF. As DNA, the CDR3 is TGTGCCAGCAGCTTTGGGTCTCAAGAGACCCAGTACTTC.

As regards this clone: Other DNA sequences of this sample code for an identical CDR3. The rearrangement joins TRBV19 to TRBJ2-6; D gene ambiguous. From germline, CDR1 is LNHDA and CDR2 SQIVND (reference sequence). Trimming took 3 bases from V and 0 from J, leaving 6 bases between them. The CDR3 is 15 amino acids. The CDR3 region is CASSIRNSGANVLTF. The CDR3 DNA reads as TGTGCCAGTAGTATCCGGAACTCTGGGGCCAACGTCCTGACTTTC.

V usage is TRBV10-3 and J usage is TRBJ1-2; possible D gene TRBD1, 6 bases. Looked up from germline, CDR1 is ENHRY and CDR2 is SYGVKD. The CDR3 loop spans 16 amino acids. Trimming removed 0 bases from V and 4 bases from J, with 15 bases in between. CDR3 residues: CAISESPGGLGYGYTF. Here the CDR3 DNA reads TGTGCCATCAGTGAGTCGCCGGGGGGCTTGGGCTATGGCTACACCTTC.

This clone has more than one count but fewer than ten. A far larger clone is off by one base, so a read error is likely. This chain connects TRBV29-1 to TRBJ1-2, with D unclear. The CDR3 length is 11 residues. Trimming cost V 7 bases and J 3 bases, with 9 bases left between them. Germline CDR1 reads SQVTM; CDR2 reads ANQGSEA. CDR3 region: CSESSDYGYTF. The CDR3 DNA reads as TGCAGCGAGTCCTCAGACTATGGCTACACCTTC.

With regard to this clone: Being one base from a much bigger clone, this may be a read error. The V gene is TRBV27, the J gene TRBJ1-1; no firm D call. The germline V gene has CDR1 MNHEY and CDR2 SMNVEV (reference sequence). The CDR3 consists of 17 residues. The CDR3 DNA follows: TGTGCCAGCAGCTCTTTCGTTCGGAGTCGCCGAGAAGTTGGAGCTCTCTTT. This encodes CASSSFVRSRREVGALF.

This rearrangement joins TRBV29-1 to TRBJ1-2; D is uncertain. V was pared by 4 bases and J by 4 bases, with 13 bases between. CDR1 is SQVTM, CDR2 ANQGSEA, per germline. The CDR3 is 13 amino acids. The CDR3 reads CSVVTLGLYGYTF. The CDR3 nucleotides are TGCAGCGTTGTTACCCTGGGCCTCTATGGCTACACCTTC.

The V call is TRBV7-2, the J call TRBJ2-5; possible D gene TRBD2, 5 bases. The germline V and J ends were trimmed by 4 bases and 1 base, with 10 bases remaining between them. Per germline, CDR1 SGHTA and CDR2 FQGNSA. This CDR3 region has 14 residues. As DNA, the CDR3 is TGTGCCAGCAGCTATACTAGGACCCAAGAGACCCAGTACTTC. Encoded protein: CASSYTRTQETQYF.

In its sample, this clone was seen once. A far larger clone is only one base removed, so a read error is likely. The chain has TRBV7-6 and TRBJ2-2; 7 bases are a match to TRBD1. CDR3 length: 15 residues. The germline V gene has CDR1 SGHVS and CDR2 FNYEAQ. The V gene end was trimmed by 3 bases and the J gene end by 2 bases; junction bases not matched to a gene: 3. This CDR3 reads CASSFGDRNTGELFF. CDR3 nucleotide sequence: TGTGCCAGCAGCTTTGGGGACAGAAACACCGGGGAGCTGTTTTTT.

This rearrangement joins TRBV6-4 to TRBJ2-2; D remains ambiguous. CDR1 MRHNA and CDR2 SNTAGT come from the germline V gene. The V end lost 0 bases, the J end lost 5 bases, and 7 bases lay between the germline ends. The length of the CDR3 is 14 residues. CDR3 residues: CASSDSDGTGELFF. CDR3 bases: TGTGCCAGCAGTGACTCGGACGGAACCGGGGAGCTGTTTTTT.

This CDR3 reads CASSPQGTSSYEQYF. CDR3 in DNA: TGTGCCAGCAGTCCACAGGGTACTAGCTCCTACGAGCAGTACTTC. J is TRBJ2-7 and V is TRBV6-5, with D maybe TRBD1 (6 bases). The CDR3 totals 15 residues. Germline assignment: CDR1 MNHEY and CDR2 SVGAGI. V gave up 5 bases and J gave up 0 bases, with 14 bases separating them.

The rearrangement joins TRBV10-2 to TRBJ2-1; D gene uncertain. CDR3 length: 13 residues. CDR1 WSHSY and CDR2 SAAADI come from the germline V gene. Trimming cost V 8 bases and J 4 bases, with 12 bases left between them. For the CDR3, the DNA is TGCGCCAGCGGCGAAGACGGTTACAATGAGCAGTTCTTC. This encodes CASGEDGYNEQFF.

V and J are TRBV2 and TRBJ2-1; a possible D gene is TRBD2 (5 bases). The V gene's germline CDR1 is SNHLY and CDR2 FYNNEI. The V end lost 1 base, the J end lost 3 bases, and 10 bases lay between the germline ends. The CDR3 sequence is 15 residues long. CDR3 nucleotide sequence: TGTGCCAGCAGTGAAGAAGCTAGCCACTACAATGAGCAGTTCTTC. Encoded protein: CASSEEASHYNEQFF.